Sequencing of this T cell receptor (beta chain) was carried out in a study of T-cell reconstitution after alpha-beta-depleted transplantation in children. This clonotype was picked up a small number of times. Unique molecular identifiers were built into the TCRbeta library. One entry per CDR3 protein, called by TCRdb with MiXCR from the PCR reads. The data contain about 610,000 distinct CDR3 sequences, roughly 10% of them singletons. The sequences come from PBMCs from the stem cell graft donor, collected from the stem cell graft. The TCR sequence derives from a human donor who donated a stem cell graft to a child with acute myeloid leukemia.

The CDR3, as DNA: TGCAGTGCTAGAGTTGAGGGAGGGTCCAATGAGCAGTTCTTC. Its translation: CSARVEGGSNEQFF. The chain is built from TRBV20-1 and TRBJ2-1; 7 positions match TRBD2. The CDR3 extends over 14 amino acids. The trim removed 1 base at V and 6 bases at J, leaving 6 bases unmatched. The V gene's germline CDR1 is DFQATT and CDR2 SNEGSKA (reference sequence).